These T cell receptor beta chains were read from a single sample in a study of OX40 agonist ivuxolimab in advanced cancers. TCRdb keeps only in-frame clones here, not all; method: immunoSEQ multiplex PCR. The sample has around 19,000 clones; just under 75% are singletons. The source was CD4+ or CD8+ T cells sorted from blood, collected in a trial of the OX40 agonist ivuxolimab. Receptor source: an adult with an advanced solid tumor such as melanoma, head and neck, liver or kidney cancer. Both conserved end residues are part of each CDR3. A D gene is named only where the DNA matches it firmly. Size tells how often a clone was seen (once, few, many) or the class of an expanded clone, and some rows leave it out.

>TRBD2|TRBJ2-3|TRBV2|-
TGTGCCAGCAGTGAAGGGCTAGCGGGCCTCACAGATACGCAGTATTTT
CASSEGLAGLTDTQYF
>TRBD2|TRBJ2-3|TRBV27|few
TGTGCCAGCCGGACTAGCAGCGATACGCAGTATTTT
CASRTSSDTQYF
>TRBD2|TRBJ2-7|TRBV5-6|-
TGTGCCAGCAGCTTAAAGCGGGGAGCTGACTACGAGCAGTACTTC
CASSLKRGADYEQYF
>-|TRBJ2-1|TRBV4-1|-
TGCGCCAGCAGCCAATCCCGACAGTTTTTTGAGCAGTTCTTC
CASSQSRQFFEQFF
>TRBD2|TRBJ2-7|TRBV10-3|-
TGTGCCATTAGCGGGAGGGACTACGAGCAGTACTTC
CAISGRDYEQYF
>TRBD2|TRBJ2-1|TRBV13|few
TGTGCCAGCAGCTTAGGCCAGACTAGCGGGGGGGGCAATGAGCAGTTCTTC
CASSLGQTSGGGNEQFF
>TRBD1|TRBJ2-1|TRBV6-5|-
TGTGCCAGCAGTTACTCCATGGCGGGACAGGGCAATGAGCAGTTCTTC
CASSYSMAGQGNEQFF
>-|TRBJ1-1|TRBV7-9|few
TGTGCCAGCAGCTTCGTTTCGGACACTGAAGCTTTCTTT
CASSFVSDTEAFF
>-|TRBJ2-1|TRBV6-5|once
TGTGCCAGCAGTTACGGGCTAGACAATGAGCAGTTCTTC
CASSYGLDNEQFF
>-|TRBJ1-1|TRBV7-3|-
TGTGCCAGCAGCTTAGACTTGAACACTGAAGCTTTCTTT
CASSLDLNTEAFF
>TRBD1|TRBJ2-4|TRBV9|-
TGTGCCAGCAGCGTAGGTCCGACAGGGGCCCAGGAAAACATTCAGTACTTC
CASSVGPTGAQENIQYF
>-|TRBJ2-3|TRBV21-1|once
TGTGCCAGCAGCAAAGATCCTTCCCGGGATACGCAGTATTTT
CASSKDPSRDTQYF
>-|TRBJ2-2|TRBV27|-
TGTGCCAGCAGTTTCCTCGACGAGCAAGCGAACACCGGGGAGCTGTTTTTT
CASSFLDEQANTGELFF
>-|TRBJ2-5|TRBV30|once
TGTGCCTGGAGTGTAGAGGGGGATCTGGAGACCCAGTACTTC
CAWSVEGDLETQYF
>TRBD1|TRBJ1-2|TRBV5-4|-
TGTGCCAGCAGCTTCCGGGACAGCGGTTTAGGGAACTATGGCTACACCTTC
CASSFRDSGLGNYGYTF
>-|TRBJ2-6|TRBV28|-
TGTGCCAGCACCGCCCGAGCCCAGGGTTCTGGGGCCAACGTCCTGACTTTC
CASTARAQGSGANVLTF
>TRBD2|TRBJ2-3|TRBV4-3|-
TGCGCCAGCAGCCAAGATTCGGGGGACTACACAGATACGCAGTATTTT
CASSQDSGDYTDTQYF
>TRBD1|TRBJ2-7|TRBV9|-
TGTGCCAGCAGCTTGGGACAGGGGATCTCCTACGAGCAGTACTTC
CASSLGQGISYEQYF
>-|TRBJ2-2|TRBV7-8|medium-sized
TGTGCCAGCAGCCGTAAGATGGGGGCCGGGGAGCTGTTTTTT
CASSRKMGAGELFF
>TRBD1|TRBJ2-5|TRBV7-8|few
TGTGCCAGCAGCTTAGGGGACAGGGGGTGGGAGACCCAGTACTTC
CASSLGDRGWETQYF
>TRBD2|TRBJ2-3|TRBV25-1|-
TGTGCCAGCAGCGGGGGGGGGCCAGATACGCAGTATTTT
CASSGGGPDTQYF
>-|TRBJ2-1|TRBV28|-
TGTGCCAGCAGTTTAACAGGCAGCTCCTACAATGAGCAGTTCTTC
CASSLTGSSYNEQFF
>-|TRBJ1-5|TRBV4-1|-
TGCGCCAGCAGCCAACTCAGGGGTAGTCAGCCCCAGCATTTT
CASSQLRGSQPQHF
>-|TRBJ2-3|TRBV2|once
TGTGCCAGCAGCCAACAGGCTTACACTAGCACAGATACGCAGTATTTT
CASSQQAYTSTDTQYF
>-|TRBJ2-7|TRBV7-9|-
TGTGCCAGCAGCTCCATGGAGTTCTCCTACGAGCAGTACTTC
CASSSMEFSYEQYF
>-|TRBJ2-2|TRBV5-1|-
TGCGCCAGTTGGAGCGTTACCGGGGAGCTGTTTTTT
CASWSVTGELFF
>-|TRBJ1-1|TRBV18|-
TGTGCCAGCTCACCAATGGCAGAGTACTCCCTGACTGAAGCTTTCTTT
CASSPMAEYSLTEAFF
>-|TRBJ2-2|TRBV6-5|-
TGTGCCAGCAGTTATTACCAGAACACCGGGGAGCTGTTTTTT
CASSYYQNTGELFF
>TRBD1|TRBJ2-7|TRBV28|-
TGTGCCAGCAGTCTAGGAGGGACAGGGGTAGCCGAGCAGTACTTC
CASSLGGTGVAEQYF
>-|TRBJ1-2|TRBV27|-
TGTGCCAGCAGGAGGGCGTTGAACCATGGCTACACCTTC
CASRRALNHGYTF
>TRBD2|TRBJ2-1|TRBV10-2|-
TGCGCCAGCAGTAATAGCGGGACGCAGTTCTTC
CASSNSGTQFF
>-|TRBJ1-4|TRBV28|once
TGTGCCAGCAGTCGGTTCAGGGAGGCCCCTAATGAAAAACTGTTTTTT
CASSRFREAPNEKLFF
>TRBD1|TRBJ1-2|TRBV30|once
TGTGCCTGGAGCCCCGGGACAGGGAGGTATGGCTACACCTTC
CAWSPGTGRYGYTF
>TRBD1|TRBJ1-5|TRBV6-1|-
TGTGCCAGCAAATGGACAGGGACGGGGCAGCCCCAGCATTTT
CASKWTGTGQPQHF
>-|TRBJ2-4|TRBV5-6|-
TGTGCCAGCAGCCGACTTGGCATTCAGTACTTC
CASSRLGIQYF
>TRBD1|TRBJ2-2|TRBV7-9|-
TGTGCCAGCAGCCGACAGGGGGACACCGGGGAGCTGTTTTTT
CASSRQGDTGELFF
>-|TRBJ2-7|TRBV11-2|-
TGTGCCAGCAGCTTAGGCGGGGTGGGACAGCCCTACGAGCAGTACTTC
CASSLGGVGQPYEQYF
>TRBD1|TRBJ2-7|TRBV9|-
TGTGCCAGCAGCAAGATTCAGGGGGCGCGGAGGTACGAGCAGTACTTC
CASSKIQGARRYEQYF
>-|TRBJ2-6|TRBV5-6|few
TGTGCCAGCAGCCCCGGAGGAATCGGGGCCAACGTCCTGACTTTC
CASSPGGIGANVLTF
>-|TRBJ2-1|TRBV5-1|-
TGCGCCAGCAGCTTTACATCCGGGACTCGGATCAATGAGCAGTTCTTC
CASSFTSGTRINEQFF
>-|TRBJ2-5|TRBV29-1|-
TGCAGCACATCAGAGGTTGGGGACCAAGAGACCCAGTACTTC
CSTSEVGDQETQYF
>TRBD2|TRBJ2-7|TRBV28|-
TGTGCCAGCAGCGGCCTGGCGGGAGGGACCTACGAGCAGTACTTC
CASSGLAGGTYEQYF
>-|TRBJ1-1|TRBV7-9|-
TGTGCCAGCAGCGTACTCCGGGGGGGGCTTACTGAAGCTTTCTTT
CASSVLRGGLTEAFF
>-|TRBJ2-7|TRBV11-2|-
TGTGCCAGCAGCTTAGGTACGGCCGGATTCTCCTACGAGCAGTACTTC
CASSLGTAGFSYEQYF
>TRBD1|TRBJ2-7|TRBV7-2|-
TGTGCCAGCAGCTTTTACAGGGGGCGGGACGAGCAGTACTTC
CASSFYRGRDEQYF
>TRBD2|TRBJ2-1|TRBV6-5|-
TGTGCCAGCAGTTCCTGGACTAGCGGGAATGAGCAGTTCTTC
CASSSWTSGNEQFF
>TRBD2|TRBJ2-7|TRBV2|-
TGTGCCAGCAGGGCCTCACAGCTACCTGGACTAGCGGGAATTCTTTACGAGCAGTACTTC
CASRASQLPGLAGILYEQYF
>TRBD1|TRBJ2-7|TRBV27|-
TGTGCCAGCAGTTTAGCGGGGGACAGGGTTGGCGAGCAGTACTTC
CASSLAGDRVGEQYF
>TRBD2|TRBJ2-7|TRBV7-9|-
TGTGCCAGCAGCTGGCTCAGCGGGAGCTACGAGCAGTACTTC
CASSWLSGSYEQYF
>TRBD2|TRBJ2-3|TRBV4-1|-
TGCGCCAGCAGCGTAAGAGGGACTACGGACACAGATACGCAGTATTTT
CASSVRGTTDTDTQYF
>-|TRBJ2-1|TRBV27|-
TGTGCCAGCACAAATCACCCCCTTTACAATGAGCAGTTCTTC
CASTNHPLYNEQFF
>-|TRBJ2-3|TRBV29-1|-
TGCAGCGTTGACTTGGCGACGGTAGATACGCAGTATTTT
CSVDLATVDTQYF
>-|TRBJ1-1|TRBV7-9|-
TGTGCCAGCAGCCCCGACCGGGGAACGACTGAAGCTTTCTTT
CASSPDRGTTEAFF
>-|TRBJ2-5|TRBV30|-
TGTGCCTGGAGTACTACTTACCAAGAGACCCAGTACTTC
CAWSTTYQETQYF
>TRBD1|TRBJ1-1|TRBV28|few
TGTGCCAGCAGTATGACAGGGGAGATTAACACTGAAGCTTTCTTT
CASSMTGEINTEAFF
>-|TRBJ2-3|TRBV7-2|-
TGTGCCAGCACCCAATGGAGGGTGACAGATACGCAGTATTTT
CASTQWRVTDTQYF
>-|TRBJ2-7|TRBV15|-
TGTGCCACCAGCAGGGAGGGGGTGTTATCCTACGAGCAGTACTTC
CATSREGVLSYEQYF
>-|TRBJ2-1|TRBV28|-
TGTGCCAGCAGTTTTATCGGGGTGGGTGAGCAGTTCTTC
CASSFIGVGEQFF
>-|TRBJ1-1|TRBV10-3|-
TGTGCCATCAGTGAGTCCCCTAACGCACCGGGGACTGAAGCTTTCTTT
CAISESPNAPGTEAFF
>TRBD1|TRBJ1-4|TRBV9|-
TGTGCCAGCAGCGCCCGGGACAGAGGAACTGAAAAACTGTTTTTT
CASSARDRGTEKLFF